These 8 T cell receptor beta chains were all obtained from the same sample, sequenced in a study of Ad26.COV2.S vaccination and SARS-CoV-2 variants. Repertoires were generated with immunoSEQ multiplex PCR, while TCRdb's copy carries only in-frame clones and drops some. Of hundreds of thousands of clones detected, 92% appear once; the ten largest clones hold 3% to 5%. Here the sequenced sample was peripheral blood, taken after recovery from COVID-19. Receptors were obtained from a human donor who had recovered from COVID-19.

This sequence joins TRBV5-6 and TRBJ2-7; TRBD1 is a possible D gene (5 bases). The germline gives CDR1 SGHDT, CDR2 YYEEEE. This CDR3 contains 15 residues. V shed 4 bases and J shed 2 bases, with 16 bases lying between them. CDR3 amino acids: CASSLTVSLPYEQYF. The DNA for the CDR3 is TGTGCCAGCAGCCTGACAGTTTCCCTTCCCTACGAGCAGTACTTC.

The rearrangement joins TRBV12-5 to TRBJ2-7; 8 nucleotides line up with TRBD2. CDR3 length equals 15 residues. Per germline, CDR1 LGHNT and CDR2 FRNRAP. V shed 11 bases and J 0 bases; nucleotides not matched to a gene: 12. As DNA, the CDR3 is TGTGCTTATCTACAACCACTAGCGGACTCCTACGAGCAGTACTTC. Translation gives CAYLQPLADSYEQYF. The full variable domain, its missing parts supplied by reference TRBV12-5 and TRBJ2-7, is DARVTQTPRHKVTEMGQEVTMRCQPILGHNTVFWYRQTMMQGLELLAYFRNRAPLDDSGMPKDRFSAEMPDATLATLKIQPSEPRDSAVYFCAYLQPLADSYEQYFGPGTRLTVT.

The J gene is TRBJ1-3, the V gene TRBV10-2; 12 bases fit TRBD1. CDR3 size: 14 residues. The V gene's germline CDR1 is WSHSY and CDR2 SAAADI. The V gene end was trimmed by 8 bases and the J gene end by 4 bases; junction bases not matched to a gene: 3. The CDR3 nucleotides are TGCGCCAGCGGGGACAGGGGGCTCGGAAACACCATATATTTT. It specifies CASGDRGLGNTIYF.

The chain recombines TRBV12-3 or TRBV12-4 with TRBJ1-3; the D is unclear. The CDR3 is 10 amino acids. Trimming shortened V by 8 bases and J by 4 bases, and 3 bases separated the two germline ends. CDR3 nucleotides: TGTGCCAGCCGGGGAAACACCATATATTTT. Protein: CASRGNTIYF.

This chain connects TRBV7-2 to TRBJ2-1; 9 nucleotides match TRBD2. In germline, CDR1 is SGHTA, CDR2 FQGNSA. Trimming took 2 bases from V and 1 from J; bases not matched to a gene: 3. CDR3 length: 16 amino acids. This CDR3 is CASSLNSGGSYNEQFF. CDR3 DNA: TGTGCCAGCAGCTTAAATAGCGGGGGATCCTACAATGAGCAGTTCTTC. The whole variable domain, filled in from reference TRBV7-2 and TRBJ2-1, reads GAGVSQSPSNKVTEKGKDVELRCDPISGHTALYWYRQSLGQGLEFLIYFQGNSAPDKSGLPSDRFSAERTGGSVSTLTIQRTQQEDSAVYLCASSLNSGGSYNEQFFGPGTRLTVL.

This chain links TRBV19 with TRBJ2-2, with D unresolved. V lost 3 bases and J 2 bases, leaving 16 bases between the germline ends. Germline V lookup: CDR1 LNHDA, CDR2 SQIVND (reference sequence). CDR3 length equals 17 residues. CDR3 amino acids: CASSIPHDPRNTGELFF. CDR3 in DNA: TGTGCCAGTAGTATCCCCCACGACCCACGAAACACCGGGGAGCTGTTTTTT. The full variable domain, completed using reference TRBV19 and TRBJ2-2, is DGGITQSPKYLFRKEGQNVTLSCEQNLNHDAMYWYRQDPGQGLRLIYYSQIVNDFQKGDIAEGYSVSREKKESFPLTVTSAQKNPTAFYLCASSIPHDPRNTGELFFGEGSRLTVL.

This chain links TRBV2 with TRBJ2-7; weak D call: TRBD2 (5 bases). The V gene lost 0 bases and the J gene lost 5 bases, with 11 bases spanning the gap. The germline V gene encodes CDR1 SNHLY and CDR2 FYNNEI. The CDR3 covers 14 residues. This CDR3 reads CASSEARPGDEQYF. For the CDR3, the DNA is TGTGCCAGCAGTGAAGCTAGACCCGGGGACGAGCAGTACTTC.

The chain is built from TRBV19 and TRBJ1-6; D perhaps matches TRBD1 (5 bases). CDR1 is LNHDA and CDR2 is SQIVND in the germline V gene (reference sequence). The CDR3 runs to 17 residues. V was cut by 6 bases and J by 0 bases, with 15 bases left in between. For the CDR3, the DNA is TGTGCCAGTAGCGATACCTCCGGGGCCTCCTATAATTCACCCCTCCACTTT. Protein: CASSDTSGASYNSPLHF.